The clone carrying this T cell receptor beta chain turned up a few times. Investigators reverse transcribed all isolated RNA, so they sequenced expressed TCRB transcripts. This table comes from immunoSEQ multiplex PCR, and its TCRdb copy is limited to in-frame clones, with some not included. The table lists around 500,000 clones, about an eighth of them singletons. This sample is part of a study of beta chain features in type 1 diabetes. The sequence came from a woman younger than 30 in good health. Sequencing was performed on naive CD4+ T cells from blood.

The CDR3 coding sequence is TGCAGCGGTGGGGCGGCCGGGACTTCCGTAGAGACCCAGTACTTC. Translation: CSGGAAGTSVETQYF. This sequence joins TRBV29-1 and TRBJ2-5; possible D gene TRBD2, 6 bases. The CDR3 runs to 15 residues. Germline values: CDR1 SQVTM, CDR2 ANQGSEA. Trimming took 7 bases from V and 4 from J, leaving 22 bases between them.